The sequence of this TCR beta chain was determined in a study of post-analysis software for immune sequencing data. TCR beta libraries were prepared from cDNA with unique molecular identifiers. TCRdb called the PCR reads again in MiXCR, with one record for every CDR3 protein. The sample records 500,000 to 600,000 distinct CDR3 sequences, roughly 47% being singletons. This clonotype was recorded a few times. No antigen is known for it. V lost 2 bases to trimming and J lost 4 bases, with 13 bases between them. The germline gives CDR1 KGHDR, CDR2 SFDVKD. The CDR3 is made up of 15 amino acids. Study-level findings and limits: Controls had lower frequencies than patients of about 5 TRBV segments, which included TRBV5-6, TRBV5-1 and TRBV20-1.

Sequencing was carried out using blood. The chain joins TRBV24-1 to TRBJ2-5; D is uncertain. The receptor was isolated from a girl under 18 with multiple sclerosis. The DNA of the CDR3 is TGTGCCACCAGTGATTCCCGGCTGGGGATAGAGACCCAGTACTTC. It yields the protein CATSDSRLGIETQYF.